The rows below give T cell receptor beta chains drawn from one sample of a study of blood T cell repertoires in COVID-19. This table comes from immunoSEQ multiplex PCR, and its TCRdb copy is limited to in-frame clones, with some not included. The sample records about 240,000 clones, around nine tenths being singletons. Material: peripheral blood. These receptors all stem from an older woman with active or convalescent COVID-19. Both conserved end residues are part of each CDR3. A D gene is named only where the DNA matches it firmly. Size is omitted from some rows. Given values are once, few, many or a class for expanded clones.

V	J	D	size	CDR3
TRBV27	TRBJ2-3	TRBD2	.	CASSFTGLAGTDTQYF
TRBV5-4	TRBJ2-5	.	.	CASRDEGAGGETQYF
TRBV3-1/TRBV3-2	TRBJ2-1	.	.	CASSSPGNEQFF
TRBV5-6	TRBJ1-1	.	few	CASSQGTLNTEAFF
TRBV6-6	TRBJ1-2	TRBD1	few	CASSRTGNGYTF
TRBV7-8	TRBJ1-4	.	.	CASSFIGNEKLFF
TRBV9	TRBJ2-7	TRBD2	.	CASSAASGEQYF
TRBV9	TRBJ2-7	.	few	CASSVDLKPYEQYF
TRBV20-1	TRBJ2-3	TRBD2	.	CSASALLAGASGTDTQYF
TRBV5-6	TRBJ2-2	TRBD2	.	CASSGPAGVNTGELFF
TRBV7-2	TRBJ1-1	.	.	CASSSVLGNTEAFF
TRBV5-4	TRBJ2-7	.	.	CASSLRGKISYEQYF
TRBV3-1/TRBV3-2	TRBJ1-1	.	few	CASSQGGGGTEAFF
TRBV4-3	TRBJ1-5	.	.	CASSHAVNQPQHF
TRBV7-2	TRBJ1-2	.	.	CASSLTSYGYTF
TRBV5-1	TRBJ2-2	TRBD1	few	CASAGTARYTGELFF
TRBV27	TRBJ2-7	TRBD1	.	CASSSPADRTYEQYF
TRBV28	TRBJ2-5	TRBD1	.	CASSSGTGGWGQETQYF
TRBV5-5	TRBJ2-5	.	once	CASSYVGRVQETQYF
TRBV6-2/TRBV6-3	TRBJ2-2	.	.	CASSGAPLNTGELFF
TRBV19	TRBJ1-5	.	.	CASSIEGGRSYQPQHF
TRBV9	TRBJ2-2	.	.	CASSLTGELFF
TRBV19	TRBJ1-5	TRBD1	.	CASSMGFGTEDSNQPQHF
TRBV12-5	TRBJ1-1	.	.	CASGLPGPNTEAFF